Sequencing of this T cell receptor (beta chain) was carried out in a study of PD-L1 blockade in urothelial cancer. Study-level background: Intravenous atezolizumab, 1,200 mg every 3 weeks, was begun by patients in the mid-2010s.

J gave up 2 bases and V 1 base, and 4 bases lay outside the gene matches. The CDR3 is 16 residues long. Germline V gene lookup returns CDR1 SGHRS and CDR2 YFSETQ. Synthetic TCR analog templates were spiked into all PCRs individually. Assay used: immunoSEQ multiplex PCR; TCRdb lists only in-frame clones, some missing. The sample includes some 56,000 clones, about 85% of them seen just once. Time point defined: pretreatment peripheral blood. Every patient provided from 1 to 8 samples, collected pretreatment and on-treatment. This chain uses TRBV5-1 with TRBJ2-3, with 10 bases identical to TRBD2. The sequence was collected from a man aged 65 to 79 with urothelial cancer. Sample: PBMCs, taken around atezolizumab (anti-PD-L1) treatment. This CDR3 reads CASSLSGLASTDTQYF. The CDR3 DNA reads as TGCGCCAGCAGCTTGTCGGGACTAGCGTCCACAGATACGCAGTATTTT.